The source of this TCR beta chain is a study of PD-1 blockade in classical Hodgkin lymphoma. Study summary: Intravenous nivolumab at 3 mg/kg was given to patients every 2 weeks.

Study outcomes and limitations: Newly diagnosed patients reportedly had lower baseline TCR diversity than healthy donors. Significantly greater TCR diversity emerged by C4D1 in CD4+ cells but not CD8+ cells. Among the patients, those starting nivolumab under 1 year after ASCT were excluded.

The method was immunoSEQ multiplex PCR; TCRdb's version includes in-frame clones alone and lacks a portion of them. The sample records about 85,000 clones, about nine tenths being singletons. The time point denotes: cycle 4 day 1 (C4D1), after less than 7 weeks of nivolumab. Relapse was seen in all patients after autologous stem cell transplantation, and brentuximab vedotin exposure was variable. With respect to this clone: Its antigen is still unknown.

The sequence was collected from a human donor with classical Hodgkin lymphoma. The sequencing here drew on peripheral blood mononuclear cells (PBMCs), taken before the fourth cycle of nivolumab.

CDR3 protein: CASSLVHMTPEGQYF. CDR3 in DNA: TGTGCCAGCAGCTTAGTTCATATGACACCAGAGGGGCAGTACTTC. The gene calls are TRBV7-6 and TRBJ2-7; tentatively, D is TRBD2 (5 bases). V was shortened by 1 base and J by 9 bases, with 19 bases between the two germline ends. This CDR3 comprises 15 residues. Looked up from germline, CDR1 is SGHVS and CDR2 is FNYEAQ. Complete variable domain (other parts from reference TRBV7-6 and TRBJ2-7): GAGVSQSPRYKVTKRGQDVALRCDPISGHVSLYWYRQALGQGPEFLTYFNYEAQQDKSGLPNDRFSAERPEGSISTLTIQRTEQRDSAMYRCASSLVHMTPEGQYFGPGTRLTVT.